This record concerns one T cell receptor (beta chain) sequence. This clone has a single count. The antigen it binds to is not known. Base qualities are not at hand, and no much larger clone is one base apart. These data originate in a study of CD8+ T cells in alopecia areata (dated by TCRdb to between 2018 and 2020). Regarding the research as a whole: High-throughput TCRbeta sequencing was used to examine T cell clonal expansion in alopecia areata in both the C3H/HeJ mouse model and human patients. RNA was extracted with the PAXgene miRNA kit for fixed scalp, the miRNeasy kit for PBMCs, and the RNeasy kit for mouse skin. Scalp clonality was compared among normal scalp (n=4), patchy alopecia areata scalp (n=8), and alopecia totalis/universalis scalp (n=8). TCRbeta CDR3 regions were amplified by immunoSEQ multiplex PCR using 35 Vbeta forward and 13 Jbeta reverse primers. Scalp tissue and sorted CD4+ and CD8+ peripheral blood T cells from patchy and totalis/universalis alopecia areata patients and from healthy controls were covered by human TCRbeta sequencing. Broader findings and caveats from the paper: Higher clonality and more expanded CD8+ clones were observed in lesional scalp than in normal scalp, particularly in alopecia totalis/universalis, a finding suggestive of antigenic drive. Shared TCR sequences between patients were less evident than in mice, which may be partly attributable to HLA diversity in the patient population. Unlike mouse skin, where gammadelta T cells dominate, normal human skin contains resident alphabeta T cells that get sequenced too, which complicates analysis of the scalp TCR repertoire.

The method behind the library was the immunoSEQ multiplex PCR assay. To provide template for TCR sequencing, every sample had RNA extracted and reverse transcribed into cDNA. First-strand cDNA was synthesized with SuperScript III using a 2:1 mix of oligo-dT and random hexamers. A synthetic immune receptor repertoire was used to measure amplification bias, and any remaining bias was corrected computationally. As for how the authors treated the data: Raw reads were preprocessed to remove errors, and CDR3 was defined by IMGT conventions from the conserved cysteine to phenylalanine. Clonality was calculated as 1 minus Shannon entropy normalized by log2 of the number of productive unique TCRs. Whether scalp clones were CD4 or CD8 was inferred by matching scalp TCRbeta sequences against CD4 and CD8 repertoires sorted from blood. Not all clones reach the TCRdb copy of this immuneACCESS table, which keeps in-frame sequences only. Checked studies attribute under half of the gap to unresolved V genes and leave the rest unexplained. That table furnishes V, J and clone size, whereas the DNA furnished D and trimming. The sample data list roughly 140,000 clones, and roughly 58% of these were observed just once. The biggest ten clones account for about 38% of the sample.

Counted from cysteine to phenylalanine, this CDR3 has 14 amino acids. The read is trimmed to its CDR3 DNA, 42 bases read in frame from base 1. Trimming at the junction amounts to 7 bases on V and 0 bases on J, and the germline ends lie 10 bases apart. CDR1 and CDR2 (LNHDA, SQIVND) derive from the germline V gene (reference sequence). PBMCs were separated by density centrifugation and stained for CD3, CD4 and CD8, after which CD4+ and CD8+ T cells were sorted on a FACSAria. Scalp biopsies and blood samples were obtained from unaffected controls. The chain is made from TRBV19 and TRBJ1-5; no D segment can be confidently identified. The sequencing input was CD8+ T cells sorted from blood. The receptor comes from a human donor in good health. Here is the DNA: TGTGCCAGTACCCCTGAGGCTAGCAATCAGCCCCAGCATTTT. Its protein product is CASTPEASNQPQHF.